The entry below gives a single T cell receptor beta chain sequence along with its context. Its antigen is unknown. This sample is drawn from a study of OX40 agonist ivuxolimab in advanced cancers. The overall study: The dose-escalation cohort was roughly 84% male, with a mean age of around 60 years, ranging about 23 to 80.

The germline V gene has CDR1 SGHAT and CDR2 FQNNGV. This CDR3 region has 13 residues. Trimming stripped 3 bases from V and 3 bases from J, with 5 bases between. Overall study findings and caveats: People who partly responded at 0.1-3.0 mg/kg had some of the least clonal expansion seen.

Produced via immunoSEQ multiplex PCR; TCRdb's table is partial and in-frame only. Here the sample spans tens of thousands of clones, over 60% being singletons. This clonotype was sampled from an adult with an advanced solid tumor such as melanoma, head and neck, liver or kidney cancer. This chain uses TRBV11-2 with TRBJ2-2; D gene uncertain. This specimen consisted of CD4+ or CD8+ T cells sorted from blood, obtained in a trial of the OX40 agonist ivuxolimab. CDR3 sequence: CASSLLDTGELFF. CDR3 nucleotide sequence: TGTGCCAGCAGCTTGCTAGACACCGGGGAGCTGTTTTTT.